The 12 T cell receptor beta chains below were found in one sample sequenced in a study of control samples from healthy donors and cancer patients. Produced via immunoSEQ multiplex PCR; TCRdb's table is partial and in-frame only. The top ten hold 25% to 30% of the sample, which has some 12,000 clones, approximately 93% seen once. Sequencing was carried out using PBMCs. The receptors were gathered from a man between 70 and 80 years old with head and neck cancer.

This chain uses TRBV7-9 with TRBJ1-3, with D perhaps matching TRBD1 (5 bases). This CDR3 contains 14 residues. Germline V lookup: CDR1 SEHNR, CDR2 FQNEAQ (reference sequence). Trimming removed 2 bases at V and 9 bases at J, with 14 bases between. The CDR3 spells CASSLRGAESTIYF. The CDR3 DNA sequence: TGTGCCAGCAGCTTACGAGGGGCCGAAAGCACCATATATTTT.

This chain uses TRBV28 with TRBJ2-7, with a tentative D call TRBD1 (5 bases). V was shortened by 5 bases and J by 6 bases, with 23 bases between the two germline ends. Germline V lookup: CDR1 MDHEN, CDR2 SYDVKM. The CDR3 is made up of 16 amino acids. The CDR3 here is CASSLGGAPTRVEQYF. The DNA of the CDR3 is TGTGCCAGCAGTCTAGGTGGGGCACCCACCCGCGTCGAGCAGTACTTC.

The CDR3 nucleotides read TGTGCCAGCAGCCAGGAGCGGAGGGCCCCGTACTTC. Translation: CASSQERRAPYF. V usage is TRBV3-1 (or the pseudogene TRBV3-2) and J usage is TRBJ2-7; a possible D gene is TRBD2 (6 bases). Germline V CDR1 and CDR2: LGHDT, YNNKEL (reference sequence). This CDR3 contains 12 residues. V shed 3 bases and J shed 12 bases, with 15 bases lying between them.

The chain recombines TRBV19 with TRBJ1-5, with a tentative D call TRBD1 (6 bases). Germline CDR1 and CDR2: LNHDA and SQIVND (reference sequence). V lost 5 bases and J lost 2, with 22 bases in between. This CDR3 has 18 residues. CDR3 DNA: TGTGCCAGTAGTGGGGGGGCAGGGCGAGTAAGGGGCAATCAGCCCCAGCATTTT. As protein: CASSGGAGRVRGNQPQHF. The variable domain in full, completed from reference TRBV19 and TRBJ1-5, reads DGGITQSPKYLFRKEGQNVTLSCEQNLNHDAMYWYRQDPGQGLRLIYYSQIVNDFQKGDIAEGYSVSREKKESFPLTVTSAQKNPTAFYLCASSGGAGRVRGNQPQHFGDGTRLSIL.

The chain couples TRBV6-6 to TRBJ1-2, with a possible D match to TRBD1 (5 bases). The CDR3 spans 14 residues. The germline V gene encodes CDR1 MNHNY and CDR2 SVGAGI (reference sequence). The V gene lost 5 bases and the J gene lost 1 base, with 11 bases spanning the gap. CDR3 amino acids: CASSPTDYNYGYTF. The CDR3 DNA reads as TGTGCCAGCAGTCCGACAGATTATAACTATGGCTACACCTTC.

The genes are TRBV28 and TRBJ2-1; D is uncertain. The CDR3 is made up of 12 amino acids. Trimming removed 1 base from V and 2 bases from J, with 0 bases in between. Looked up from germline, CDR1 is MDHEN and CDR2 is SYDVKM. CDR3 loop: CASSLSYNEQFF. The CDR3 nucleotides are TGTGCCAGCAGTTTATCCTACAATGAGCAGTTCTTC.

The CDR3 DNA is TGTGCCACCAGTGACTGGACTAGCGGGGGCACAGATACGCAGTATTTT. It translates to CATSDWTSGGTDTQYF. The chain carries TRBV24-1 and TRBJ2-3; TRBD2 matches 12 bases. V was clipped by 4 bases and J by 1 base; unmatched bases: 2. Germline loops: CDR1 KGHDR, CDR2 SFDVKD. The CDR3 has 16 residues.

The gene calls are TRBV7-8 and TRBJ2-7, with 7 bases lining up with TRBD1. The length of the CDR3 is 14 residues. Trimming took 5 bases from V and 2 from J; bases not matched to a gene: 6. Germline CDR1 is SGHVS and CDR2 is FQNEAQ. In DNA form, the CDR3 reads TGTGCCAGCAGCCTTACAGGGGCGGCCTACGAGCAGTACTTC. It specifies CASSLTGAAYEQYF.

The V gene is TRBV5-6, the J gene TRBJ2-5; TRBD2 agrees at 9 bases. This CDR3 is built from 15 residues. The junction had 7 bases not matched to a gene; V was cut back by 2 bases and J by 5 bases. The germline V gene has CDR1 SGHDT and CDR2 YYEEEE. DNA for the CDR3: TGTGCCAGCAGCTTAGATGGCGGGAGGGGTGAGACCCAGTACTTC. The encoded protein is CASSLDGGRGETQYF.

In this sample, this clone turned up a few times. The chain employs TRBV3-1 (or the pseudogene TRBV3-2) and TRBJ1-5; maybe TRBD1 (5 bases). In germline, CDR1 is LGHDT, CDR2 YNNKEL (reference sequence). The CDR3 spans 15 residues. V lost 1 base to trimming and J lost 4 bases, with 11 bases between them. The CDR3 DNA follows: TGTGCCAGCAGCCAAGGGACATCCATAAATCAGCCCCAGCATTTT. Its protein is CASSQGTSINQPQHF.

The V gene is TRBV18, the J gene TRBJ2-3; TRBD1 or TRBD2 may be the D gene (5 bases each). With 6 bases removed from V and 0 bases from J, the gap between germline ends came to 7 bases. The CDR3 totals 13 residues. Germline V gene data show CDR1 as KGHSH and CDR2 as LQKENI. The CDR3 bases are TGTGCCAGCTCTGGGGGAAGCACAGATACGCAGTATTTT. It yields the protein CASSGGSTDTQYF.

J is TRBJ2-3 and V is TRBV6-5; weak D call: TRBD2 (5 bases). Germline assignment: CDR1 MNHEY and CDR2 SVGAGI. The CDR3 sequence is 15 residues long. The V gene lost 5 bases and the J gene lost 7 bases, with 19 bases spanning the gap. The CDR3 DNA reads TGTGCCAGCAGTCTAACTAGGGCGCGGTTATATACGCAGTATTTT. Protein: CASSLTRARLYTQYF.